This entry describes one T cell receptor (beta chain). The data originate from a study of blood T cell repertoires in COVID-19. Across the whole study: Acute-phase and convalescent COVID-19 samples originated in the United States, Italy and Spain. PBMCs, B-cell-depleted T cells, or T cells were the source of the cDNA or gDNA that made up the material.

Using immunoSEQ multiplex PCR, the repertoire was profiled, and TCRdb retains in-frame clones only, with some absent. The sample has under 65,000 clones; 90% are singletons. CDR3 size: 16 residues. The V and J ends lost 5 bases and 0 bases, in that order; junction bases with no gene match: 3. The germline CDR1 and CDR2 sequences are SGHNT and YENEEA. The receptor's source is a man aged 80 or over with acute or convalescent COVID-19. The chain has TRBV11-3 and TRBJ2-2, with TRBD2 identical over 10 bases. The sample comprised peripheral blood. The CDR3 region has the DNA TGTGCCAGCAGCGCAGGACTAGCGGCGAACACCGGGGAGCTGTTTTTT. Residues: CASSAGLAANTGELFF.